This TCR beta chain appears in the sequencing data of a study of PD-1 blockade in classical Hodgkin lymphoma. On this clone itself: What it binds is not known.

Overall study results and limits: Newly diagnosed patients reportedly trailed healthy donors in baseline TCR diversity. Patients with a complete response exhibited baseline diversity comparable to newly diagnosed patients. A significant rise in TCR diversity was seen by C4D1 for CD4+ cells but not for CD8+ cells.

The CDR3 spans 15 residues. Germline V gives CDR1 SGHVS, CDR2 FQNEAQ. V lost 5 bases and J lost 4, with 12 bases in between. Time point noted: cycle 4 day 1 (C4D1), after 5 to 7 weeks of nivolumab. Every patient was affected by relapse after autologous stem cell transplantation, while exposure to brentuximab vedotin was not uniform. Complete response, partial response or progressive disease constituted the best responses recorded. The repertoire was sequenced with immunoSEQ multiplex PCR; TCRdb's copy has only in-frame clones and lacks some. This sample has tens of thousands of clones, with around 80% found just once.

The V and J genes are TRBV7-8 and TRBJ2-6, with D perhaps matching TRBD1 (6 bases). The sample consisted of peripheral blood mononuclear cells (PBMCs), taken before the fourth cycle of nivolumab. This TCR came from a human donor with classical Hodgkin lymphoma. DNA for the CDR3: TGTGCCAGCAGCCCCGCCCAGGGGGGGGCCAACGTCCTGACTTTC. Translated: CASSPAQGGANVLTF.